This TCR beta chain was recovered during a study of control samples from healthy donors and cancer patients. Here immunoSEQ multiplex PCR was the method, and the copy in TCRdb shows in-frame clones only, minus some. Found here are roughly 130,000 clones, around nine tenths of them singletons; the top ten hold about 3.4%. Germline V gives CDR1 SGHDT, CDR2 YYEEEE. V lost 6 bases and J 0 bases, leaving 13 bases between the germline ends. This CDR3 spans 15 amino acids. The source material was blood. The chain is built from TRBV5-6 and TRBJ1-3, with D uncertain. The receptor comes from a man between 45 and 60 years old in good health. The CDR3 loop reads CASTFGRSSGNTIYF. The DNA for the CDR3 is TGTGCCAGCACCTTCGGACGGAGCTCTGGAAACACCATATATTTT.